The clone carrying this T cell receptor beta chain was counted ten times or more. Its target is unknown. The sample comes from a study of early T cells in non-severe SARS-CoV-2 infection. From germline, CDR1 is ENHRY and CDR2 SYGVKD. J was trimmed by 9 bases and V by 7 bases; bases with no gene match: 14. The CDR3 is 14 amino acids. Study-level points and caveats: CD4 and private specificities were missed by VDJdb matching, which favored anti-spike CD8 responses.

Each CDR3 protein is one row after TCRdb ran MiXCR on the 5' RACE reads. The sample contains approximately 68,000 distinct CDR3 sequences, 10% of which appear only once. The gene calls are TRBV10-3 and TRBJ2-7; 8 nucleotides agree with TRBD1. This specimen was whole blood, taken at baseline. This clonotype was obtained from an adult who was a healthcare worker with PCR-confirmed SARS-CoV-2 infection or an uninfected control (not recorded which). For the CDR3, the DNA is TGTGCCATCAACCCCGGGCAGGGGGCGCAGGGGCAGTACTTC. This encodes CAINPGQGAQGQYF.